This T cell receptor (beta chain) was obtained from a study of blood T cell repertoires in COVID-19. The overall study: Acute and convalescent COVID-19 samples came from the United States, Italy and Spain. Sample material is recorded as cDNA or gDNA derived from T cells, B-cell-depleted T cells, or PBMCs.

The CDR3 contains 14 residues. Per germline, CDR1 LGHDT and CDR2 YNNKEL (reference sequence). The ends were cut back, 1 base at V and 10 bases at J, with 16 bases in the middle. In the authors' methods: Reference gene primer amplification gave nucleated cell count estimates. The table came from immunoSEQ multiplex PCR; TCRdb's copy has only in-frame clones and leaves some out. V and J calls and clone size are given by that table; D and trimming were obtained from the DNA. The table lists tens of thousands of clones, about 86% of them singletons, with 4.9% in the top ten. The chain employs TRBV3-1 (or the pseudogene TRBV3-2) and TRBJ1-1; no firm D call. The sequence derives from a woman in her 70s with active COVID-19. Sequenced input: peripheral blood. The CDR3 DNA reads TGTGCCAGCAGCCAAGGTTACAGTCCTCAAGGAGCTTTCTTT. It specifies CASSQGYSPQGAFF.